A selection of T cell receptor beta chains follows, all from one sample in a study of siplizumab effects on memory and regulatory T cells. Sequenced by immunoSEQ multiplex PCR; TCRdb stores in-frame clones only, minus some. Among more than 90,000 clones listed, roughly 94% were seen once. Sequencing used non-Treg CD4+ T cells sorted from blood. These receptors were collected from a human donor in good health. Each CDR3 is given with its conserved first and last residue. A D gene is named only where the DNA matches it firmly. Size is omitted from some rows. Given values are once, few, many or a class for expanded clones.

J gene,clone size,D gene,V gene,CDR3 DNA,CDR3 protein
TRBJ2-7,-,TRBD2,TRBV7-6,TGTGCCAGCAGCTTGGGACTAGCGGGAGCCGAGCAGTACTTC,CASSLGLAGAEQYF
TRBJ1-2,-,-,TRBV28,TGTGCCAGCAGATCTCCCACAGGGTCTGATCGGGGCTACACCTTC,CASRSPTGSDRGYTF
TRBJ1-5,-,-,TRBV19,TGTGCCAGTAGTAGTCAGGGGAATCAGCCCCAGCATTTT,CASSSQGNQPQHF
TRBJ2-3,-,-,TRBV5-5,TGTGCCAGCACTGGAGAGGGCCCCCAAAAAGGGACGCAGTATTTT,CASTGEGPQKGTQYF
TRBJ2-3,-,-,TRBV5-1,TGCGCCAGCAGCTTGGGGAGTAGCACAGATACGCAGTATTTT,CASSLGSSTDTQYF
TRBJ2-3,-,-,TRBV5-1,TGCGCCAGCAGCCAAAATCCCACAGATACGCAGTATTTT,CASSQNPTDTQYF
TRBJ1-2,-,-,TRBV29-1,TGCAGCGTTGAGTCCCCAGCTAACTATGGCTACACCTTC,CSVESPANYGYTF
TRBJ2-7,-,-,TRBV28,TGTGCCAGCAGTTCATCGTTAAGGTACGAGCAGTACTTC,CASSSSLRYEQYF
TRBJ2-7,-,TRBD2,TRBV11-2,TGTGCCAGCAGCTTAGATCTCGCTAGCGGGTACAACGAGCAGTACTTC,CASSLDLASGYNEQYF
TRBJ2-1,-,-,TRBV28,TGTGCCAGCAGTTTCACTCGTGGAGGGCGGAACAATGAGCAGTTCTTC,CASSFTRGGRNNEQFF
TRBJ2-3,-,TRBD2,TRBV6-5,TGTGCCAGCAGTCAGAGCGGGAGCGGCGCAGATACGCAGTATTTT,CASSQSGSGADTQYF
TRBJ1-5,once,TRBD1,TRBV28,TGTGCCAGCAGCTTGACTTCGACAGGGACCTTTTTTACGAGCAATCAGCCCCAGCATTTT,CASSLTSTGTFFTSNQPQHF
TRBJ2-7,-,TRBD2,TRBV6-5,TGTGCCAGCAGTTACCGACGGACTAGCAACGCCGTGCAGTACTTC,CASSYRRTSNAVQYF
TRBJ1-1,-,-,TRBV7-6,TGTGCCAGCAGCTTAGGACAGCTAACTACTGAAGCTTTCTTT,CASSLGQLTTEAFF
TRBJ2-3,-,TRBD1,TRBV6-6,TGTGCCAGCAGTAAAGACAGGGGCTCCAGGGATACGCAGTATTTT,CASSKDRGSRDTQYF
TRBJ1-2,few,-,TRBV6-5,TGTGCCAGCAGTCGGACTGGAAACTATGGCTACACCTTC,CASSRTGNYGYTF
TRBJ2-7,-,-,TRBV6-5,TGTGCCACCGGGCTTAGGGGAATCAACGAGCAGTACTTC,CATGLRGINEQYF
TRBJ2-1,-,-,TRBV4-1,TGCGCCAGCAGCCAAGATGGCCGGGAAAACAATGAGCAGTTCTTC,CASSQDGRENNEQFF